The 22 T cell receptor beta chains given below trace back to one sample, sequenced in a study of radiotherapy plus CTLA-4 blockade in lung cancer. TCRdb keeps only in-frame clones here, not all; method: immunoSEQ multiplex PCR. The data show approximately 95,000 clones, 75% to 90% seen once. Source: peripheral blood, taken from a patient treated with radiotherapy plus ipilimumab. The receptor set was obtained from a human donor with non-small cell lung cancer who had a partial response to radiotherapy plus ipilimumab.

V and J are TRBV2 and TRBJ2-3, with D maybe TRBD1 (6 bases). CDR1 and CDR2 from the germline V gene are SNHLY and FYNNEI. Deletions cut 2 bases from V and 10 bases from J, with 7 bases between. The CDR3 has 11 residues. For the CDR3, the DNA is TGTGCCAGCAGTGAAAGGGGGTCGCAGTATTTT. Encoded protein: CASSERGSQYF.

This sequence joins TRBV7-3 and TRBJ2-1; D remains ambiguous. Looked up from germline, CDR1 is SGHTA and CDR2 is FQGTGA. The CDR3 totals 16 residues. Trimming left V 6 bases short and J 0 bases short, with 15 bases between. The CDR3 spells CASSKNVPSSYNEQFF. The CDR3 nucleotides read TGTGCCAGCAGTAAGAACGTTCCGAGCTCCTACAATGAGCAGTTCTTC.

The chain combines TRBV5-1 with TRBJ1-4; TRBD1 is a possible D gene (6 bases). The germline gives CDR1 SGHRS, CDR2 YFSETQ. The germline V and J ends were trimmed by 6 bases and 0 bases, with 18 bases remaining between them. The length of the CDR3 is 17 residues. CDR3: CASTPGQSSATNEKLFF. For the CDR3, the DNA is TGCGCCAGCACGCCGGGACAAAGCAGTGCAACTAATGAAAAACTGTTTTTT.

J is TRBJ2-7 and V is TRBV7-3, with D possibly matching TRBD2 (6 bases). Germline V gives CDR1 SGHTA, CDR2 FQGTGA. Trimming cost V 2 bases and J 4 bases, with 12 bases left between them. CDR3 length: 14 residues. The chain's CDR3 is CASSLEGSGYEQYF. The CDR3 nucleotides read TGTGCCAGCAGCTTAGAAGGTAGCGGTTACGAGCAGTACTTC.

The chain has TRBV19 and TRBJ2-2; 7 bases line up with TRBD1. Germline CDR1 LNHDA, CDR2 SQIVND (reference sequence). The CDR3 loop spans 12 amino acids. After removal of 6 bases from V and 7 bases from J, the junction contained 2 bases not matched to a gene. As DNA, the CDR3 is TGTGCCAGTAGGGGACAGCACGGGGAGCTGTTTTTT. Translated: CASRGQHGELFF.

The genes are TRBV2 and TRBJ2-3, with TRBD1 identical over 7 bases. CDR1 and CDR2 (germline): SNHLY, FYNNEI. The CDR3 has 15 amino acids. The J segment lost 1 base and the V segment lost 3 bases, leaving 4 bases of the junction unmatched. DNA of the CDR3: TGTGCCAGCAGTGATTCCGGGACAGGCACAGATACGCAGTATTTT. Translation gives CASSDSGTGTDTQYF.

The chain links TRBV2 to TRBJ2-7, with D maybe TRBD2 (6 bases). Trimming removed 6 bases at V and 5 bases at J, with 17 bases between. Germline assignment: CDR1 SNHLY and CDR2 FYNNEI. This CDR3 has 14 residues. This CDR3 reads CASRPGLQINEQYF. The CDR3 DNA reads as TGTGCCAGCAGGCCGGGACTGCAGATAAACGAGCAGTACTTC.

CDR3 sequence reads: CASSSGQQETQYF. CDR3 in DNA: TGTGCCAGCAGCTCGGGACAGCAAGAGACCCAGTACTTC. The V call is TRBV7-6, the J call TRBJ2-5; 7 positions agree with TRBD1. With 4 bases clipped from V and 2 bases from J, the junction kept 1 base outside the gene matches. The germline gives CDR1 SGHVS, CDR2 FNYEAQ. CDR3 length: 13 amino acids.

This chain connects TRBV11-2 to TRBJ2-5, with 7 nucleotides matching TRBD1. The CDR3 consists of 14 residues. The J segment lost 2 bases and the V segment lost 5 bases, leaving 5 bases of the junction unmatched. The germline V gene has CDR1 SGHAT and CDR2 FQNNGV. Here the CDR3 reads CASSPWTGQETQYF. The CDR3 DNA reads TGTGCCAGCAGCCCTTGGACAGGTCAAGAGACCCAGTACTTC.

The rearrangement joins TRBV21-1 to TRBJ2-1; TRBD2 was called by the table and not checked on the DNA. TRBV21-1 is recorded as a pseudogene. CDR3 length: 18 residues. CDR3 bases: TGTGCCAGCAGCACAAAATGGGGGGGCGATAGCTCCTACAATGAGCAGTTCTTC. Protein product: CASSTKWGGDSSYNEQFF.

This chain links TRBV2 with TRBJ1-5; 8 nucleotides match TRBD1. The CDR3 is 15 amino acids. Germline V CDR1 and CDR2: SNHLY, FYNNEI. J was trimmed by 0 bases and V by 5 bases; bases with no gene match: 3. The CDR3 DNA is TGTGCCAGCAGTTACCAGGGGGCTAGCAATCAGCCCCAGCATTTT. Residues: CASSYQGASNQPQHF.

The V and J genes are TRBV5-8 and TRBJ2-7; a possible D gene is TRBD1 (6 bases). The CDR3 totals 15 residues. Per germline, CDR1 SGHTS and CDR2 YDEGEE. V gave up 5 bases and J gave up 5 bases, with 20 bases separating them. The CDR3 bases are TGTGCCAGCAGGCCGGGACACCGGAGTTCCCACGAGCAGTACTTC. Encoded protein: CASRPGHRSSHEQYF.

In its sample, this clone was seen many times. The chain has TRBV10-1 and TRBJ2-1; 10 bases fit TRBD2. The CDR3 runs 13 residues. CDR1 and CDR2 from the germline V gene are WNHNN and SYGVQD (reference sequence). The ends lost 6 bases at V and 7 bases at J; junction bases unmatched: 3. The CDR3 DNA reads as TGCGCCAGCAGCCTAGCGGGAGATAATGAGCAGTTCTTC. It is translated as CASSLAGDNEQFF.

This chain joins TRBV13 and TRBJ1-3, with TRBD1 matching over 7 bases. Germline V gives CDR1 PRHDT, CDR2 FYEKMQ (reference sequence). V was clipped by 4 bases and J by 0 bases; unmatched bases: 6. This CDR3 is 16 amino acids long. CDR3 sequence: CASSSQGPSSGNTIYF. Here the CDR3 DNA reads TGTGCCAGCAGCTCACAGGGGCCGAGCTCTGGAAACACCATATATTTT.

The gene calls are TRBV6-1 and TRBJ1-3, with TRBD1 matching over 8 bases. Germline CDR1 is MNHNS and CDR2 is SASEGT. Trimming removed 4 bases from V and 1 base from J; junction bases left unmatched: 6. The CDR3 contains 16 residues. DNA for the CDR3: TGTGCCAGCAGTGGAGACAGGGGAGGGTCTGGAAACACCATATATTTT. This translates into CASSGDRGGSGNTIYF.

V and J are TRBV5-1 and TRBJ1-4; D is undetermined. Trimming removed 2 bases from V and 0 bases from J, with 5 bases in between. The CDR3 runs to 14 residues. Per germline, CDR1 SGHRS and CDR2 YFSETQ. As DNA, the CDR3 is TGCGCCAGCAGCTTAGCAACAACTAATGAAAAACTGTTTTTT. It encodes CASSLATTNEKLFF.

This clone occurred a few times. The gene calls are TRBV9 and TRBJ2-2, with 8 bases matching TRBD2. The CDR3 totals 18 residues. In germline, CDR1 is SGDLS, CDR2 YYNGEE. Trimming cost V 0 bases and J 5 bases; bases outside gene matches: 12. CDR3 nucleotides: TGTGCCAGCAGCGTAGGCAATATAAGAGCGGGAGTAACCGGGGAGCTGTTTTTT. Protein: CASSVGNIRAGVTGELFF.

The rearrangement joins TRBV7-2 to TRBJ1-2; 10 bases match TRBD1. Germline CDR1 SGHTA, CDR2 FQGNSA. Trimming cost V 2 bases and J 7 bases; bases outside gene matches: 7. The length of the CDR3 is 15 residues. CDR3 loop: CASSLSGTGVSGYTF. For the CDR3, the DNA is TGTGCCAGCAGCTTATCCGGGACAGGGGTTTCTGGCTACACCTTC.

As to this clone: Germline is not matched at one junction end, which may reflect a read error. The chain uses TRBV13 and TRBJ2-2; 8 bases agree with TRBD1. CDR1 is PRHDT and CDR2 is FYEKMQ in the germline V gene (reference sequence). The CDR3 contains 15 residues. The CDR3 here is CASSLGRTGSGELFF. The CDR3 region has the DNA TGTGCCAGCAGCTTAGGTCGGACAGGGTCCGGAGAGCTGTTTTTT.

This sequence joins TRBV28 and TRBJ2-1; TRBD2 matches 13 bases. CDR3 length: 16 residues. CDR1 is MDHEN and CDR2 is SYDVKM in the germline V gene. J was trimmed by 4 bases and V by 7 bases; bases with no gene match: 7. The CDR3 region has the DNA TGTGCCAGCAAAATACCGGGACTAGCGGGGTACAATGAGCAGTTCTTC. As protein: CASKIPGLAGYNEQFF.

The genes are TRBV6-5 and TRBJ2-7; 9 bases fit TRBD2. V shed 7 bases and J 3 bases; nucleotides not matched to a gene: 7. Per the germline V gene, CDR1 is MNHEY and CDR2 is SVGAGI. The CDR3 is made up of 14 amino acids. The CDR3 DNA follows: TGTGCCAGCACCCAGACTAGCGGAAACTACGAGCAGTACTTC. Residues: CASTQTSGNYEQYF.

The V and J genes are TRBV20-1 and TRBJ2-5; D unresolved. Germline assignment: CDR1 DFQATT and CDR2 SNEGSKA (reference sequence). Trimming pared 4 bases from V and 3 bases from J, leaving 6 bases between. CDR3 length equals 11 residues. The CDR3: CSAMAEETQYF. As DNA, the CDR3 is TGCAGTGCTATGGCGGAAGAGACCCAGTACTTC.